This record concerns one T cell receptor beta chain sequence. Its antigen is currently unknown. This sample was taken from a study of T cells in Graves' hyperthyroidism and ophthalmopathy. Looking at the study overall: Peripheral blood was collected at initial diagnosis, before any treatment. Study results and caveats: Expanded thyroid clonotypes (above 0.001) were mostly also found in blood.

RNA transcripts yielded amplified TCR beta CDR3 regions. The HTBI primer set drove a first-round RT-PCR of the TCR CDR3. TCRdb reanalysed the multiplex PCR reads using MiXCR and keeps one entry per CDR3 protein. The data hold nearly 600,000 distinct CDR3 sequences, with around 14% observed a single time. Ophthalmopathy patients had moderate-to-severe active disease, CAS ≥3, NOSPECS ≥4, and disease duration under 3 months. The sample comprised blood. This clonotype was obtained from a woman in her late teens or twenties with Graves' ophthalmopathy.

The CDR3 region is CASGPGHLSNQPQHF. CDR3 nucleotide sequence: TGTGCCAGTGGACCGGGACACCTTAGCAATCAGCCCCAGCATTTT. The V call is TRBV19, the J call TRBJ1-5, with D perhaps matching TRBD1 (6 bases). Looked up from germline, CDR1 is LNHDA and CDR2 is SQIVND (reference sequence). Between the trimmed V and J ends, which lost 8 bases and 0 bases, there was a span of 14 bases. This CDR3 has 15 residues.